This paragraph reports one T cell receptor beta chain. The sample belongs to a study of Graves' ophthalmopathy and Graves' hyperthyroidism. Germline V CDR1 and CDR2: DFQATT, SNEGSKA (reference sequence). The V end lost 6 bases, the J end lost 3 bases, and 23 bases lay between the germline ends. This CDR3 has 16 amino acids. The TCR beta CDR3 regions underwent amplification from RNA transcripts. HTBI-primed first-round RT-PCR preceded second-round multiplex PCR. TCRdb recomputed calls from the multiplex PCR reads with MiXCR, one row per CDR3 protein. The sample shows almost 750,000 distinct CDR3 sequences, roughly 40% of them seen only once.

The chain carries TRBV20-1 and TRBJ2-5; D is possibly TRBD1 (5 bases). This receptor was identified in an adult man with Graves' ophthalmopathy. What was sequenced was peripheral blood. CDR3 bases: TGCAGTGCACCGCTAGGTCCAGTGGGGCCCGAAGAGACCCAGTACTTC. Its protein is CSAPLGPVGPEETQYF.